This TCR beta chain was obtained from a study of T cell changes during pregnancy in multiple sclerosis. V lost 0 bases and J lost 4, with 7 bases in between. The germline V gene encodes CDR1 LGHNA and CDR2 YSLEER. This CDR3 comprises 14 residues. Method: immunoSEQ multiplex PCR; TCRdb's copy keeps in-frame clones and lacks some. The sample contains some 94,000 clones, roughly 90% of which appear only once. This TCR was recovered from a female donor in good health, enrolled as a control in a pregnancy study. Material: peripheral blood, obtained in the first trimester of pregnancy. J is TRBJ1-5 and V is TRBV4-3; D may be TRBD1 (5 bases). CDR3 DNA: TGCGCCAGCAGCCAAGACAGGGTTAATCAGCCCCAGCATTTT. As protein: CASSQDRVNQPQHF.